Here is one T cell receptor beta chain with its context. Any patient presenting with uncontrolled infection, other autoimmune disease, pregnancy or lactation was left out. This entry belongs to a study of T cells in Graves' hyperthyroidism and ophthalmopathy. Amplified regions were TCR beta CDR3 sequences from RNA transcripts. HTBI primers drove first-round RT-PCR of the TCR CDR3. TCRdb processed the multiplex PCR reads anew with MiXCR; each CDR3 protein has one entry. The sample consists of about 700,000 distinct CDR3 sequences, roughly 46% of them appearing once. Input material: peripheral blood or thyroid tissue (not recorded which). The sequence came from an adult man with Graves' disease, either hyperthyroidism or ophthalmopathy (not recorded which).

CDR3 in amino acids: CSARGWGTAEAFF. The CDR3, as DNA: TGCAGTGCTAGAGGGTGGGGGACGGCTGAAGCTTTCTTT. The chain uses TRBV20-1 and TRBJ1-1, with D perhaps TRBD1 (5 bases). The CDR3 has 13 amino acids. V was trimmed by 1 base and J by 6 bases, leaving 12 bases between them. Germline loops: CDR1 DFQATT, CDR2 SNEGSKA (reference sequence).